This entry features one TCR beta chain sequence. This record comes from a study of blood T cell repertoires in COVID-19. Study in general: Sample material is recorded as cDNA or gDNA derived from T cells, B-cell-depleted T cells, or PBMCs.

Original data processing: Reference gene primer amplification gave nucleated cell count estimates. The data were produced by immunoSEQ multiplex PCR, yet TCRdb's version contains in-frame clones alone and is incomplete. V, J and clone size reflect that table, while D and trimming were determined from the DNA. The sample lists around 140,000 clones; more than 65% were seen once. The CDR3 has 19 amino acids. CDR1 is SGHTA, CDR2 FQGNSA, per germline. Trimming took 4 bases from V and 1 from J; bases not matched to a gene: 9. The receptor comes from a man aged 60-69 years with active or convalescent COVID-19. The sequencing sample was made of peripheral blood. This chain connects TRBV7-2 to TRBJ2-1, with 14 positions matching TRBD2. This CDR3 is CASSSPGLAGVLSYNEQFF. CDR3 in DNA: TGTGCCAGCAGCTCACCGGGACTAGCGGGAGTCTTGTCCTACAATGAGCAGTTCTTC.